The 21 T cell receptor beta chains below were found in one sample sequenced in a study of T cell changes during pregnancy in multiple sclerosis. Clones were sequenced by immunoSEQ multiplex PCR, and TCRdb holds only the in-frame ones, with some missing. The top ten clones hold almost 0.3% of a sample with under 15,000 clones, 85% to 95% of them seen once. Here the sequenced sample was CD4+ T cells from peripheral blood mononuclear cells, taken before pregnancy. These receptors all come from a female donor with multiple sclerosis, enrolled in a pregnancy study.

The V gene is TRBV6-1, the J gene TRBJ1-3, with no clear D. V shed 3 bases and J shed 1 base, with 10 bases lying between them. In germline, CDR1 is MNHNS, CDR2 SASEGT. The CDR3 has 15 amino acids. CDR3 sequence: CASSERRSSGNTIYF. DNA for the CDR3: TGTGCCAGCAGTGAGAGGCGGTCTTCTGGAAACACCATATATTTT.

This clone was seen just once. The J gene is TRBJ2-1, the V gene TRBV4-2; TRBD2 is a possible D gene (6 bases). CDR1 is LGHNA, CDR2 YNFKEQ, per germline. V lost 0 bases and J lost 8, with 8 bases in between. CDR3 length equals 13 residues. CDR3 in DNA: TGTGCCAGCAGCCAAGATGGGACTGATGAGCAGTTCTTC. It specifies CASSQDGTDEQFF.

The chain employs TRBV7-2 and TRBJ2-3; TRBD1 matches at 7 bases. The germline V gene has CDR1 SGHTA and CDR2 FQGNSA. This CDR3 has 14 residues. Trimming cost V 1 base and J 9 bases; bases outside gene matches: 7. In DNA, the CDR3 is TGTGCCAGCAGCTTAGAGGTCGTAGGGGGCACGCAGTATTTT. Translated, it gives CASSLEVVGGTQYF.

This clone was detected only once. The chain combines TRBV7-8 with TRBJ2-2; TRBD1 agrees at 7 bases. Germline V gene lookup returns CDR1 SGHVS and CDR2 FQNEAQ. V dropped 5 bases and J dropped 7; count of bases not matched to a gene: 7. The CDR3 has 14 amino acids. CDR3: CASSRQGWGGELFF. The CDR3 region has the DNA TGTGCCAGCAGCCGACAGGGTTGGGGCGGGGAGCTGTTTTTT.

The chain has TRBV5-5 and TRBJ2-1; 9 nucleotides match TRBD2. The germline CDR1 and CDR2 sequences are SGHKS and YYEKEE (reference sequence). The CDR3 runs 19 residues. Unmatched junction bases numbered 14, after V lost 3 bases and J lost 1 base. The CDR3 sequence is CASSSDSGGGVRSYNEQFF. The CDR3 DNA reads as TGTGCCAGCAGCTCCGACTCGGGCGGGGGGGTCCGATCCTACAATGAGCAGTTCTTC.

The chain employs TRBV6-6 and TRBJ2-7, with D possibly matching TRBD2 (5 bases). CDR3 size: 13 residues. Trimming took off 6 bases at V and 6 bases at J, with 15 bases between the two ends. CDR1 is MNHNY and CDR2 is SVGAGI in the germline V gene (reference sequence). CDR3 amino acids: CASRDFMGLEQYF. In DNA form, the CDR3 reads TGTGCCAGCAGGGACTTTATGGGCCTCGAGCAGTACTTC.

The rearrangement uses TRBV27 and TRBJ2-3; 10 nucleotides match TRBD2. The length of the CDR3 is 14 residues. CDR1 and CDR2 (germline): MNHEY, SMNVEV (reference sequence). V was clipped by 3 bases and J by 5 bases; unmatched bases: 2. The CDR3 sequence is CASSLASGGDTQYF. CDR3 bases: TGTGCCAGCAGTTTGGCTAGCGGGGGAGATACGCAGTATTTT.

The rearrangement joins TRBV19 to TRBJ2-2, with 8 bases matching TRBD1. The CDR3 consists of 16 residues. The V gene's germline CDR1 is LNHDA and CDR2 SQIVND (reference sequence). V lost 7 bases and J lost 7; bases outside the gene matches: 14. The CDR3, as DNA: TGTGCCAGTACCAACCTCCGGACAGGGCGGGGCGGGGAGCTGTTTTTT. As protein: CASTNLRTGRGGELFF.

The chain's CDR3 is CASSVDSQETQYF. The DNA for the CDR3 is TGTGCCAGCAGCGTAGACAGCCAAGAGACCCAGTACTTC. The chain recombines TRBV9 with TRBJ2-5, with D unresolved. CDR1 is SGDLS and CDR2 is YYNGEE in the germline V gene. V lost 0 bases, J lost 1 base, and 4 bases lay in between. The CDR3 totals 13 residues. Complete variable domain (other parts from reference TRBV9 and TRBJ2-5): DSGVTQTPKHLITATGQRVTLRCSPRSGDLSVYWYQQSLDQGLQFLIQYYNGEERAKGNILERFSAQQFPDLHSELNLSSLELGDSALYFCASSVDSQETQYFGPGTRLLVL.

J is TRBJ2-6 and V is TRBV5-1; 12 bases match TRBD1. The CDR3 sequence is 18 residues long. Unmatched junction bases numbered 3, after V lost 0 bases and J lost 2 bases. The V gene's germline CDR1 is SGHRS and CDR2 YFSETQ. CDR3 residues: CASSLAGTGGAGANVLTF. Written as DNA, the CDR3 is TGCGCCAGCAGCTTGGCAGGGACAGGGGGCGCTGGGGCCAACGTCCTGACTTTC.

J is TRBJ1-1 and V is TRBV10-2, with D unresolved. V was trimmed by 2 bases and J by 3 bases, leaving 4 bases between them. Per germline, CDR1 WSHSY and CDR2 SAAADI. CDR3 size: 12 residues. CDR3 coding DNA: TGCGCCAGCAGTGAGGCAGACACTGAAGCTTTCTTT. Its protein is CASSEADTEAFF.

The rearrangement links TRBV7-3 to TRBJ2-2; D possibly corresponds to TRBD1 (5 bases). The CDR3 has 15 residues. CDR1 and CDR2 from the germline V gene are SGHTA and FQGTGA. Trimming took 6 bases from V and 1 from J, leaving 12 bases between them. CDR3 protein: CASRLPGRNTGELFF. CDR3 nucleotides: TGTGCCAGCAGATTACCAGGGCGGAACACCGGGGAGCTGTTTTTT.

This clone was picked up a small number of times. The chain links TRBV6-5 to TRBJ1-5, with TRBD1 identical over 8 bases. Germline V gene sequence: CDR1 MNHEY, CDR2 SVGAGI. There are 14 residues in the CDR3. Germline trimming cut 6 bases from V and 3 bases from J; bases unmatched to any gene: 4. CDR3 in amino acids: CASRRTGNNQPQHF. The CDR3 DNA reads TGTGCCAGCAGACGGACAGGGAACAATCAGCCCCAGCATTTT.

The CDR3 region is CATSRESRGLRYSNQPQHF. As DNA, the CDR3 is TGTGCCACCAGCAGAGAAAGCAGGGGGCTTCGGTACAGCAATCAGCCCCAGCATTTT. The gene calls are TRBV15 and TRBJ1-5, with TRBD1 identical over 8 bases. The CDR3 spans 19 residues. The ends lost 0 bases at V and 1 base at J; junction bases unmatched: 11. The germline V gene encodes CDR1 LNHNV and CDR2 YYDKDF (reference sequence).

CDR3 in DNA: TGTGCCAGCAGCTTGGCGTGGGGGGATCAGCCCCAGCATTTT. Translated, it gives CASSLAWGDQPQHF. The chain joins TRBV7-2 to TRBJ1-5, with D maybe TRBD1 (5 bases). The CDR3 is 14 residues long. V shed 3 bases and J shed 5 bases, with 11 bases lying between them. In germline, CDR1 is SGHTA, CDR2 FQGNSA.

The genes are TRBV6-1 and TRBJ2-3; the match to TRBD2 covers 7 bases. Trimming cost V 4 bases and J 5 bases; bases outside gene matches: 9. The CDR3 contains 15 residues. The V gene's germline CDR1 is MNHNS and CDR2 SASEGT. CDR3 in amino acids: CASSVVAGVQDTQYF. DNA of the CDR3: TGTGCCAGCAGTGTCGTGGCGGGGGTCCAAGATACGCAGTATTTT.

V is TRBV7-3 and J is TRBJ2-3, with TRBD2 matching over 13 bases. The germline CDR1 and CDR2 sequences are SGHTA and FQGTGA. The CDR3 is made up of 17 amino acids. V gave up 4 bases and J gave up 5 bases; unmatched junction bases: 9. CDR3 DNA sequence: TGTGCCAGCAGCTCCCGAGGGACTAGCGGGGTAGGAGATACGCAGTATTTT. Residues: CASSSRGTSGVGDTQYF.

The rearrangement links TRBV30 to TRBJ2-6; D is ambiguous. Looked up from germline, CDR1 is GTSNPN and CDR2 is SVGIG (reference sequence). This CDR3 is built from 13 residues. V was cut by 5 bases and J by 0 bases, with 5 bases left in between. CDR3: CAWSHSGANVLTF. The CDR3 DNA is TGTGCCTGGTCACACTCTGGGGCCAACGTCCTGACTTTC. The variable domain in full, completed from reference TRBV30 and TRBJ2-6, reads SQTIHQWPATLVQPVGSPLSLECTVEGTSNPNLYWYRQAAGRGLQLLFYSVGIGQISSEVPQNLSASRPQDRQFILSSKKLLLSDSGFYLCAWSHSGANVLTFGAGSRLTVL.

The chain has TRBV12-1 and TRBJ2-3; whether TRBD1, the table's D call, matches the DNA was not checked. TRBV12-1 is a pseudogene locus. The CDR3 totals 15 residues. The chain's CDR3 is CASSLPTGRTDTQYF. For the CDR3, the DNA is TGTGCCAGCAGCTTGCCGACAGGGCGCACAGATACGCAGTATTTT.

The J gene is TRBJ2-7, the V gene TRBV5-1; 10 bases line up with TRBD2. The ends lost 0 bases at V and 0 bases at J; junction bases unmatched: 6. Germline-derived CDR1 and CDR2 are SGHRS and YFSETQ. The CDR3 is 17 residues long. CDR3 loop: CASSLGLAGETSYEQYF. For the CDR3, the DNA is TGCGCCAGCAGCTTGGGGCTAGCGGGGGAAACCTCCTACGAGCAGTACTTC.

V gene TRBV5-6 combines with J gene TRBJ2-1, with a possible D match to TRBD2 (5 bases). The CDR3 is 13 amino acids. Trimming took 4 bases from V and 10 from J, leaving 15 bases between them. Germline V gene sequence: CDR1 SGHDT, CDR2 YYEEEE. The CDR3 region has the DNA TGTGCCAGCAGCGCTGGACTCTCAAGGGAGCAGTTCTTC. It specifies CASSAGLSREQFF.